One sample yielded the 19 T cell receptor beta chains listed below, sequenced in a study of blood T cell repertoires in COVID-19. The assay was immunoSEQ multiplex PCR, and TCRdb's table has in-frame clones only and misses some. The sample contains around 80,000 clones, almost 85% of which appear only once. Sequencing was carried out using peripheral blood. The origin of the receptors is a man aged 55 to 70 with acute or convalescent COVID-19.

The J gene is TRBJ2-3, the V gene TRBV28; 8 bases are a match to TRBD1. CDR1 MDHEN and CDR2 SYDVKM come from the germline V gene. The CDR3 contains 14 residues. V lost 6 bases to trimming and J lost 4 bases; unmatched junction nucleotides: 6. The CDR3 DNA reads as TGTGCCAGCAGCTCAGGGGGCGGTCCAGATACGCAGTATTTT. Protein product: CASSSGGGPDTQYF.

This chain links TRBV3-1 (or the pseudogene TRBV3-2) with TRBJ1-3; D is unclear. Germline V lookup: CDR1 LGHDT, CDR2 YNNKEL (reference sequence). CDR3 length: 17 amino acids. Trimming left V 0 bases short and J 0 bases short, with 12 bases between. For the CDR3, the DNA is TGTGCCAGCAGCCAAGACATCAAGCCGCTCTCTGGAAACACCATATATTTT. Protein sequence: CASSQDIKPLSGNTIYF.

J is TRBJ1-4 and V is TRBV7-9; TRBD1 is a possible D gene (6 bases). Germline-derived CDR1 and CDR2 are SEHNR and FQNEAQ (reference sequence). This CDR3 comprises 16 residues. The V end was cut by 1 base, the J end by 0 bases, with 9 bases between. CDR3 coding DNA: TGTGCCAGCAGCTTAGGCCAGGGGTCAACTAATGAAAAACTGTTTTTT. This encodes CASSLGQGSTNEKLFF.

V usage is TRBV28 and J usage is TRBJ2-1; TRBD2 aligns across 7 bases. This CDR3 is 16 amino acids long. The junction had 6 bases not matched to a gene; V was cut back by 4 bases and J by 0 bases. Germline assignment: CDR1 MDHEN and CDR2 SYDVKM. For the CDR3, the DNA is TGTGCCAGCAGTTCCAAACTAGCGAGCTCCTACAATGAGCAGTTCTTC. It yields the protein CASSSKLASSYNEQFF.

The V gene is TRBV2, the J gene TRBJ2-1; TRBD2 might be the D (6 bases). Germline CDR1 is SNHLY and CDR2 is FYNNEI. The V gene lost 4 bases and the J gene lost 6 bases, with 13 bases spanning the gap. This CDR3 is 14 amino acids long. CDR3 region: CASSGGGAGNEQFF. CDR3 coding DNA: TGTGCCAGCAGTGGGGGCGGGGCGGGCAATGAGCAGTTCTTC.

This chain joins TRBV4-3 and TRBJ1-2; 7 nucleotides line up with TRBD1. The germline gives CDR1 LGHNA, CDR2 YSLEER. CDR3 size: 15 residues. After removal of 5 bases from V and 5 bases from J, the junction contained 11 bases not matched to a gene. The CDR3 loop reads CASSEGGALRYGYTF. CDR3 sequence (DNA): TGCGCCAGCAGCGAAGGGGGCGCGCTGCGGTATGGCTACACCTTC.

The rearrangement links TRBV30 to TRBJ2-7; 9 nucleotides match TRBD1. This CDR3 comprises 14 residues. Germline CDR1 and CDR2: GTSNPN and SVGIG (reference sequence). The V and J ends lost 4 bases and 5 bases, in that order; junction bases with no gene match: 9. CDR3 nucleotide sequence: TGTGCCTGGAATCTGGGACAGGGCACGAACGAGCAGTACTTC. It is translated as CAWNLGQGTNEQYF.

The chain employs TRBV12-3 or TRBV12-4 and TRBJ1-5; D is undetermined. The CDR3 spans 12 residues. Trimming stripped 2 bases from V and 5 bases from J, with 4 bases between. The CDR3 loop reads CASSLPDQPQHF. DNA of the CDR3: TGTGCCAGCAGTTTACCCGATCAGCCCCAGCATTTT.

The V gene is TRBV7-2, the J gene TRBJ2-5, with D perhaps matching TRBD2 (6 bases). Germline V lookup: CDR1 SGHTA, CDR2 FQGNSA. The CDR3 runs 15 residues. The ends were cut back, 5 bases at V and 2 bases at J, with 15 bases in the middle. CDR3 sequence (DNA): TGTGCCAGCAGCCTCCAGCCCGGGGGACAAGAGACCCAGTACTTC. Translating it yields CASSLQPGGQETQYF.

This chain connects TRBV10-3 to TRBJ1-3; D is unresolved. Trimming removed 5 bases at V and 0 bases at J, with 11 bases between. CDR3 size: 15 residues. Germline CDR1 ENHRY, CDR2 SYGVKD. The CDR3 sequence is CAISNTLSSGNTIYF. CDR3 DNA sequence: TGTGCCATCAGTAATACCTTGAGCTCTGGAAACACCATATATTTT.

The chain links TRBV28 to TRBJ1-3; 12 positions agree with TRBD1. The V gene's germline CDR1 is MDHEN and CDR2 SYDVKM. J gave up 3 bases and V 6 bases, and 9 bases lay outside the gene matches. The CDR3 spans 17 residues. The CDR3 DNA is TGTGCCAGCAGCACAACCGGGACAGGGGGCTATGGAAACACCATATATTTT. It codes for CASSTTGTGGYGNTIYF.

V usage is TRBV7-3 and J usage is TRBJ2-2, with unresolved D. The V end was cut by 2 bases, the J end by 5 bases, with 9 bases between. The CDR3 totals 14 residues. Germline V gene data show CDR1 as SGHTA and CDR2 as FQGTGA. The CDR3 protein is CASSLARNTGELFF. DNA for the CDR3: TGTGCCAGCAGCTTAGCCAGGAATACCGGGGAGCTGTTTTTT. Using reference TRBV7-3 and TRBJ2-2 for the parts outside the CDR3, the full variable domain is GAGVSQTPSNKVTEKGKYVELRCDPISGHTALYWYRQSLGQGPEFLIYFQGTGAADDSGLPNDRFFAVRPEGSVSTLKIQRTERGDSAVYLCASSLARNTGELFFGEGSRLTVL.

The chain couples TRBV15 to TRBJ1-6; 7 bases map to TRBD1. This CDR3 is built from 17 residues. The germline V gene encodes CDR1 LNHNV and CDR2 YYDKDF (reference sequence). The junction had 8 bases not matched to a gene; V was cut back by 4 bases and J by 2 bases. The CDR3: CATSTRQGLTYNSPLHF. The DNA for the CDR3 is TGTGCCACCAGCACAAGACAGGGTTTGACCTATAATTCACCCCTCCACTTT.

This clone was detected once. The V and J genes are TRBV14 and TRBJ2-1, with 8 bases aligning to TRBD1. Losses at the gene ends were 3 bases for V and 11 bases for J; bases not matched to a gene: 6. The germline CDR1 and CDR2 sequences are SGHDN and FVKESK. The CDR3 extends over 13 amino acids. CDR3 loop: CASSHRTGIKQFF. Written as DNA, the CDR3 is TGTGCCAGCAGCCACAGGACAGGGATAAAGCAGTTCTTC. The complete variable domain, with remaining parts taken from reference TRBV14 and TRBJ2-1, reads EAGVTQFPSHSVIEKGQTVTLRCDPISGHDNLYWYRRVMGKEIKFLLHFVKESKQDESGMPNNRFLAERTGGTYSTLKVQPAELEDSGVYFCASSHRTGIKQFFGPGTRLTVL.

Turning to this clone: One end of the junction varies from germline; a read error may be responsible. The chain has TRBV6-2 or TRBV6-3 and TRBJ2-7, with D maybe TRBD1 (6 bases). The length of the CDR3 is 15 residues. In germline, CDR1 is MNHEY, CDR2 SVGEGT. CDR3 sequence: CASSSNRVGNYGQYF. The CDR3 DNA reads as TGTGCCAGCAGTTCCAACAGGGTTGGTAACTACGGGCAGTACTTC.

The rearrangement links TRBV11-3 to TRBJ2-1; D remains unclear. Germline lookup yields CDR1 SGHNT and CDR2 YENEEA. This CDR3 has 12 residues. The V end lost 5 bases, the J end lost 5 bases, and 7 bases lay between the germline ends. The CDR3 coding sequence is TGTGCCAGCAGCCTTCTAGACAATGAGCAGTTCTTC. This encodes CASSLLDNEQFF.

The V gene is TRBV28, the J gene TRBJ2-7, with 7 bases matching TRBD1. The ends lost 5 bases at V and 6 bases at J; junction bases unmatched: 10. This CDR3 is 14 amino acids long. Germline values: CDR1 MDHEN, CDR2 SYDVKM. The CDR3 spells CASSPTGMIGEQYF. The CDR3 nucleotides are TGTGCCAGCAGTCCGACAGGGATGATTGGCGAGCAGTACTTC.

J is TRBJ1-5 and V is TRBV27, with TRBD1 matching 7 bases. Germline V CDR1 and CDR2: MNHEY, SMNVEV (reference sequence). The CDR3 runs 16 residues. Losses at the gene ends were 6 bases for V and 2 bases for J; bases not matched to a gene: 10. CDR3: CASRGTDAPGNQPQHF. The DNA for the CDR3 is TGTGCCAGCAGGGGGACAGATGCACCAGGCAATCAGCCCCAGCATTTT.

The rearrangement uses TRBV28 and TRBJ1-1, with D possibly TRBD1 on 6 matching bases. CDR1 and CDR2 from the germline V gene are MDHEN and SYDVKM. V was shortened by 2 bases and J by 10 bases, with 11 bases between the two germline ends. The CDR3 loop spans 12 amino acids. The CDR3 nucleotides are TGTGCCAGCAGTTTACTGGGGGCGAGAGCTTTCTTT. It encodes CASSLLGARAFF.